This TCR beta chain was recovered during a study of T cell responses to AZD1222 COVID-19 vaccine. The germline CDR1 and CDR2 sequences are LNHDA and SQIVND (reference sequence). V was clipped by 3 bases and J by 2 bases, with 11 bases between them. The CDR3 length is 15 residues. Here immunoSEQ multiplex PCR was the method, and the copy in TCRdb shows in-frame clones only, minus some. The sample lists some 120,000 clones, roughly nine tenths occurring once. Specimen: peripheral blood, collected on day 0 of AZD1222 vaccination. This clonotype was sampled from an adult in good health. The chain uses TRBV19 and TRBJ1-5; D gene unclear. The CDR3 sequence is CASSIEDGGNQPQHF. As DNA, the CDR3 is TGTGCCAGTAGTATCGAGGACGGGGGCAATCAGCCCCAGCATTTT.